The 29 T cell receptor beta chains reported below all come from one sample, sequenced in a study of beta chain features in type 1 diabetes. Broader study findings: TCRB CDR3s from Type 1 diabetes patients were moderately but significantly shorter in all four CD4+ subsets.

The antigens of these receptors remain unknown. Every isolated RNA sample was fully reverse transcribed, so sequencing captured expressed TCRB transcripts. Clones were sequenced by immunoSEQ multiplex PCR, and TCRdb holds only the in-frame ones, with some missing. In the table there are around 600,000 clones, roughly 12% of which are singletons. Material: naive CD4+ T cells from blood. Receptor source: a man under 40 with type 1 diabetes.

The chain links TRBV6-5 to TRBJ2-7; tentatively, D is TRBD1 or TRBD2 (5 bases each). The length of the CDR3 is 12 residues. Germline loops: CDR1 MNHEY, CDR2 SVGAGI. V was cut by 6 bases and J by 4 bases, with 10 bases left in between. The CDR3 DNA follows: TGTGCCAGCAGCGGCAGGGAGTACGAGCAGTACTTC. It translates to CASSGREYEQYF.

This clone was counted a few times. The rearrangement links TRBV29-1 to TRBJ2-7; weak D call: TRBD1 (7 bases). V was clipped by 4 bases and J by 4 bases, with 14 bases between them. The length of the CDR3 is 13 residues. Germline loops: CDR1 SQVTM, CDR2 ANQGSEA. The CDR3 reads CSVAWAGGYEQYF. The CDR3 coding sequence is TGCAGCGTTGCATGGGCAGGGGGGTACGAGCAGTACTTC.

The CDR3 sequence is CASSSGWEPQHF. CDR3 bases: TGTGCCAGCAGCTCCGGCTGGGAGCCCCAGCATTTT. The V and J genes are TRBV5-6 and TRBJ1-5, with unresolved D. The length of the CDR3 is 12 residues. Trimming stripped 3 bases from V and 8 bases from J, with 9 bases between. Germline lookup yields CDR1 SGHDT and CDR2 YYEEEE.

This clone turned up a few times. CDR3 sequence: CASKNPSGSGAQYF. The CDR3 nucleotides are TGTGCCAGTAAAAATCCCAGTGGGTCAGGGGCCCAGTACTTC. The chain links TRBV19 to TRBJ2-5; a weak D match, TRBD1 (6 bases). Per the germline V gene, CDR1 is LNHDA and CDR2 is SQIVND (reference sequence). V gave up 7 bases and J gave up 9 bases, with 21 bases separating them. The CDR3 loop spans 14 amino acids.

The chain recombines TRBV5-1 with TRBJ1-6, with unresolved D. This CDR3 is built from 15 residues. Trimming took off 2 bases at V and 3 bases at J, with 9 bases between the two ends. Germline loops: CDR1 SGHRS, CDR2 YFSETQ. The CDR3 nucleotides read TGCGCCAGCAGCTTCGGCGAAATCTATAATTCACCCCTCCACTTT. Translated: CASSFGEIYNSPLHF.

This clone has more than one count but fewer than ten. The chain carries TRBV7-2 and TRBJ2-7, with D perhaps matching TRBD2 (6 bases). The CDR3 runs 15 residues. V was cut by 4 bases and J by 3 bases, with 16 bases left in between. The germline V gene has CDR1 SGHTA and CDR2 FQGNSA. The CDR3 nucleotides read TGTGCCAGCAGCTCACCGGGACTTCTCGACTACGAGCAGTACTTC. Amino acids: CASSSPGLLDYEQYF.

V is TRBV28 and J is TRBJ2-7; 7 bases fit TRBD1. The V and J ends lost 8 bases and 3 bases, in that order; junction bases with no gene match: 13. Germline CDR1 reads MDHEN; CDR2 reads SYDVKM. This CDR3 is 15 amino acids long. The DNA of the CDR3 is TGTGCCAGCCACTCCTCGGGGACAGAGGGCTACGAGCAGTACTTC. This gives the protein CASHSSGTEGYEQYF.

This clone was found a few times. The rearrangement links TRBV5-1 to TRBJ2-7; 10 nucleotides agree with TRBD1. Germline values: CDR1 SGHRS, CDR2 YFSETQ. J gave up 2 bases and V 4 bases, and 15 bases lay outside the gene matches. The length of the CDR3 is 18 residues. CDR3 coding DNA: TGCGCCAGCAGCCCTAACCTCATCCGGGACAGGGGAACCTACGAGCAGTACTTC. Protein: CASSPNLIRDRGTYEQYF.

The chain is built from TRBV27 and TRBJ1-2, with D uncertain. The V end lost 3 bases, the J end lost 2 bases, and 16 bases lay between the germline ends. The germline CDR1 and CDR2 sequences are MNHEY and SMNVEV (reference sequence). The length of the CDR3 is 16 residues. The chain's CDR3 is CASSFISDGFNYGYTF. The CDR3 bases are TGTGCCAGCAGTTTCATCTCGGACGGCTTCAACTATGGCTACACCTTC.

The chain uses TRBV4-2 and TRBJ1-2; D gene uncertain. The CDR3 has 16 residues. Trimming left V 1 base short and J 0 bases short, with 12 bases between. CDR1 is LGHNA, CDR2 YNFKEQ, per germline. CDR3: CASSQVVAVTNYGYTF. In DNA, the CDR3 is TGTGCCAGCAGCCAAGTTGTGGCGGTTACTAACTATGGCTACACCTTC.

This clone was picked up a small number of times. V and J are TRBV7-2 and TRBJ2-7; no definite D call. Germline values: CDR1 SGHTA, CDR2 FQGNSA. Trimming took off 4 bases at V and 7 bases at J, with 14 bases between the two ends. CDR3 length: 13 residues. The CDR3 loop is CASSWIEWGEQYF. In DNA form, the CDR3 reads TGTGCCAGCAGCTGGATCGAGTGGGGTGAGCAGTACTTC.

The V and J genes are TRBV9 and TRBJ2-2; 8 bases line up with TRBD2. V lost 0 bases and J lost 0; bases outside the gene matches: 7. The CDR3 extends over 18 amino acids. Germline V lookup: CDR1 SGDLS, CDR2 YYNGEE. The DNA for the CDR3 is TGTGCCAGCAGCGTAGCGGGAGGGGGGACACCGAACACCGGGGAGCTGTTTTTT. This encodes CASSVAGGGTPNTGELFF. Combining the CDR3 with reference TRBV9 and TRBJ2-2 gives the whole variable domain DSGVTQTPKHLITATGQRVTLRCSPRSGDLSVYWYQQSLDQGLQFLIQYYNGEERAKGNILERFSAQQFPDLHSELNLSSLELGDSALYFCASSVAGGGTPNTGELFFGEGSRLTVL.

The CDR3 DNA reads as TGCAGCGTTGTACGGGACGTCAACACTGAAGCTTTCTTT. Translation gives CSVVRDVNTEAFF. V and J are TRBV29-1 and TRBJ1-1, with TRBD1 as a possible D gene (5 bases). The CDR3 length is 13 residues. V was pared by 4 bases and J by 2 bases, with 11 bases between. Germline V gene sequence: CDR1 SQVTM, CDR2 ANQGSEA.

The chain recombines TRBV29-1 with TRBJ2-1; TRBD1 might be the D (5 bases). Trimming pared 3 bases from V and 4 bases from J, leaving 22 bases between. CDR1 and CDR2 (germline): SQVTM, ANQGSEA. This CDR3 region has 17 residues. The CDR3 sequence: CSVEGHPTPTPYNEQFF. In DNA, the CDR3 is TGCAGCGTTGAGGGGCACCCAACACCTACTCCTTACAATGAGCAGTTCTTC.

This clone was found a few times. The rearrangement joins TRBV28 to TRBJ1-5, with D tentatively TRBD1 (5 bases). V was shortened by 7 bases and J by 2 bases, with 15 bases between the two germline ends. This CDR3 is built from 15 residues. In germline, CDR1 is MDHEN, CDR2 SYDVKM. Written as DNA, the CDR3 is TGTGCCAGCACCCCGGGGGGAATGCGCAATCAGCCCCAGCATTTT. Translated: CASTPGGMRNQPQHF.

The chain has TRBV5-1 and TRBJ1-2; the D is unclear. Germline V gives CDR1 SGHRS, CDR2 YFSETQ. V lost 2 bases and J lost 3, with 11 bases in between. The CDR3 runs 14 residues. CDR3 region: CASSFLEADYGYTF. The CDR3 nucleotides are TGCGCCAGCAGCTTTCTGGAGGCGGACTATGGCTACACCTTC.

The chain couples TRBV27 to TRBJ1-5; D not certain. Trimming stripped 3 bases from V and 3 bases from J, with 3 bases between. The germline CDR1 and CDR2 sequences are MNHEY and SMNVEV (reference sequence). This CDR3 comprises 12 residues. This CDR3 reads CASSLINQPQHF. In nucleotides, the CDR3 is TGTGCCAGCAGTTTGATCAATCAGCCCCAGCATTTT.

This clone was detected a few times. This sample includes further DNA sequences coding for the same CDR3. V usage is TRBV27 and J usage is TRBJ2-1; the D is unclear. This CDR3 is 12 amino acids long. The V gene lost 4 bases and the J gene lost 4 bases, with 5 bases spanning the gap. Germline CDR1 and CDR2: MNHEY and SMNVEV (reference sequence). CDR3 DNA: TGTGCCAGCAGTTCCCGATACAATGAGCAGTTCTTC. This codes for CASSSRYNEQFF.

There are a few counts of this clone. The chain couples TRBV29-1 to TRBJ2-2, with TRBD2 as a possible D gene (5 bases). Trimming cost V 6 bases and J 3 bases, with 26 bases left between them. Germline lookup yields CDR1 SQVTM and CDR2 ANQGSEA. CDR3 length equals 18 residues. The CDR3 nucleotides read TGCAGCGTATTAAGCGGCGTGAGAGGCGTCGGGTACACCGGGGAGCTGTTTTTT. Translated, it gives CSVLSGVRGVGYTGELFF.

The rearrangement uses TRBV7-2 and TRBJ2-1; possibly TRBD2 for D (6 bases). Germline V gene lookup returns CDR1 SGHTA and CDR2 FQGNSA. Between the trimmed V and J ends, which lost 6 bases and 8 bases, there was a span of 17 bases. The CDR3 extends over 14 amino acids. As DNA, the CDR3 is TGTGCCAGCAGTAAGCGGGCGCTGGGCGATGAGCAGTTCTTC. Its protein is CASSKRALGDEQFF.

This chain links TRBV13 with TRBJ2-1; 7 bases align to TRBD1. Germline assignment: CDR1 PRHDT and CDR2 FYEKMQ (reference sequence). The CDR3 totals 15 residues. Trimming removed 4 bases from V and 2 bases from J; junction bases left unmatched: 5. In DNA, the CDR3 is TGTGCCAGCAGCTATACAGGGGAAGCCTACAATGAGCAGTTCTTC. This codes for CASSYTGEAYNEQFF.

The rearrangement links TRBV28 to TRBJ1-5; 7 nucleotides line up with TRBD1. Germline CDR1 reads MDHEN; CDR2 reads SYDVKM. J lost 2 bases, V lost 8 bases, and 3 bases had no gene match. This CDR3 is 13 amino acids long. CDR3 bases: TGTGCCAGCCGTGGACAGGGCAATCAGCCCCAGCATTTT. It yields the protein CASRGQGNQPQHF.

This chain connects TRBV29-1 to TRBJ2-5; D may be TRBD1 (5 bases). The germline CDR1 and CDR2 sequences are SQVTM and ANQGSEA. The V gene lost 4 bases and the J gene lost 1 base, with 10 bases spanning the gap. The CDR3 runs 13 residues. The CDR3 sequence is CSVGRAPQETQYF. The CDR3 region has the DNA TGCAGCGTTGGCAGGGCCCCCCAAGAGACCCAGTACTTC.

This chain joins TRBV6-5 and TRBJ1-1; D gene ambiguous. Germline V gives CDR1 MNHEY, CDR2 SVGAGI. The CDR3 runs 15 residues. V lost 6 bases and J 0 bases, leaving 14 bases between the germline ends. Here the CDR3 reads CASSAKGGMNTEAFF. CDR3 coding DNA: TGTGCCAGCAGCGCGAAGGGAGGTATGAACACTGAAGCTTTCTTT.

In this sample, this clone turned up a few times. J is TRBJ1-5 and V is TRBV7-2; 8 bases align to TRBD1. CDR1 is SGHTA, CDR2 FQGNSA, per germline. Unmatched junction bases numbered 7, after V lost 5 bases and J lost 4 bases. The CDR3 sequence is 15 residues long. The CDR3 DNA sequence: TGTGCCAGCAGCACCTTTCAGGGGGCGAATCAGCCCCAGCATTTT. This encodes CASSTFQGANQPQHF.

This clone appeared a few times. This chain joins TRBV6-1 and TRBJ2-7, with D possibly matching TRBD1 (6 bases). V shed 2 bases and J shed 0 bases, with 14 bases lying between them. The CDR3 is 16 amino acids. Looked up from germline, CDR1 is MNHNS and CDR2 is SASEGT. CDR3 loop: CASSELFGTPSYEQYF. CDR3 bases: TGTGCCAGCAGTGAACTCTTCGGGACACCCTCCTACGAGCAGTACTTC.

This clone has a handful of counts. V gene TRBV27 combines with J gene TRBJ1-1, with D unresolved. V was pared by 5 bases and J by 5 bases, with 15 bases between. This CDR3 contains 14 residues. Germline V gives CDR1 MNHEY, CDR2 SMNVEV (reference sequence). As DNA, the CDR3 is TGTGCCAGCAGTCCCCACAGTGGGTCGACTGAAGCTTTCTTT. Amino acids: CASSPHSGSTEAFF.

This clone has a handful of counts. V usage is TRBV6-5 and J usage is TRBJ2-7; D might be TRBD1 (5 bases). Germline CDR1 reads MNHEY; CDR2 reads SVGAGI. The V gene lost 2 bases and the J gene lost 3 bases, with 14 bases spanning the gap. The CDR3 extends over 15 amino acids. CDR3 amino acids: CASSYRGGSNYEQYF. The CDR3 nucleotides are TGTGCCAGCAGTTACAGGGGCGGCAGTAACTACGAGCAGTACTTC.

This rearrangement joins TRBV20-1 to TRBJ2-7; 10 bases line up with TRBD1. The CDR3 has 11 amino acids. The ends lost 3 bases at V and 9 bases at J; junction bases unmatched: 2. The germline V gene encodes CDR1 DFQATT and CDR2 SNEGSKA (reference sequence). The CDR3 DNA follows: TGCAGTGCTAGGGACAGGGGGGTGCAGTACTTC. It is translated as CSARDRGVQYF.